These 30 T cell receptor beta chains were all obtained from the same sample, sequenced in a study of blood T cells in healthy people across ages. Primers used in a second PCR of roughly 6 to 12 cycles were a sample-barcoded 5' primer and a J-beta primer mix. TCRdb reprocessed the 5' RACE reads via MiXCR and lists one record per CDR3 protein. The table includes 550,000 to 800,000 distinct CDR3 sequences, about 21% detected once. Sequencing used blood. All receptors derive from a man in his sixties or seventies in good health.

This clonotype was observed a few times. This chain links TRBV29-1 with TRBJ2-2; no firm D call. From germline, CDR1 is SQVTM and CDR2 ANQGSEA. The CDR3 length is 12 residues. Trimming removed 4 bases at V and 0 bases at J, with 3 bases between. Here the CDR3 DNA reads TGCAGCGTTGGCCCGAACACCGGGGAGCTGTTTTTT. This gives the protein CSVGPNTGELFF.

CDR3 DNA: TGTGCCAGCAAGTATGGAAGTACAGATACGCAGTATTTT. It yields the protein CASKYGSTDTQYF. The V call is TRBV6-1, the J call TRBJ2-3; D gene unclear. The CDR3 is made up of 13 amino acids. Germline CDR1 reads MNHNS; CDR2 reads SASEGT. Trimming took 7 bases from V and 3 from J, leaving 11 bases between them.

The gene calls are TRBV6-5 and TRBJ1-6, with TRBD1 matching 7 bases. This CDR3 spans 14 amino acids. The V segment lost 5 bases and the J segment 6 bases; nucleotides outside the gene matches: 4. Per germline, CDR1 MNHEY and CDR2 SVGAGI. The CDR3 sequence: CASSQTGINSPLHF. CDR3 coding DNA: TGTGCCAGCAGTCAGACAGGGATTAATTCACCCCTCCACTTT.

About this clonotype: At one boundary the junction diverges from the germline segment, which might be a read error. V and J are TRBV5-1 and TRBJ2-3; 9 positions agree with TRBD2. The CDR3 loop spans 16 amino acids. Germline CDR1 is SGHRS and CDR2 is YFSETQ. The CDR3 reads CASSLATTSGTDTQYF. CDR3 DNA: TGCGCCAGCAGCTTGGCTACGACTAGCGGCACGGATACGCAGTATTTT.

The table lists this clonotype with many counts. The chain links TRBV20-1 to TRBJ2-4, with D perhaps given as TRBD1 or TRBD2 (6 bases each). Germline CDR1 DFQATT, CDR2 SNEGSKA (reference sequence). The V and J ends lost 0 bases and 1 base respectively, with 10 bases between them. The CDR3 is made up of 15 amino acids. CDR3 DNA sequence: TGCAGTGCTAGAGATTGGGGGGCGGCCAAAAACATTCAGTACTTC. Translating gives CSARDWGAAKNIQYF.

The chain links TRBV12-3 or TRBV12-4 to TRBJ2-2; 10 nucleotides align to TRBD1. The CDR3 runs to 16 residues. With 4 bases clipped from V and 3 bases from J, the junction kept 5 bases outside the gene matches. DNA for the CDR3: TGTGCCAGCAGTTATGGGACAGGGGTTTACACCGGGGAGCTGTTTTTT. This sequence encodes CASSYGTGVYTGELFF.

A few counts support this clonotype. The genes are TRBV12-3 or TRBV12-4 and TRBJ2-3, with TRBD1 identical over 11 bases. This CDR3 comprises 16 residues. The V segment lost 6 bases and the J segment 5 bases; nucleotides outside the gene matches: 10. The CDR3, as DNA: TGTGCCAGCAGCCTAGGGACAGGGGGTCTACGAGATACGCAGTATTTT. Protein product: CASSLGTGGLRDTQYF.

At least ten counts were recorded for this clonotype. This chain uses TRBV29-1 with TRBJ2-5; D remains unclear. The V gene's germline CDR1 is SQVTM and CDR2 ANQGSEA. V lost 0 bases and J lost 11, with 13 bases in between. The CDR3 spans 12 residues. CDR3 DNA: TGCAGCGTTGAAGAAACTATTGGTAGACAGTACTTC. It yields the protein CSVEETIGRQYF.

This clonotype was picked up a small number of times. The chain carries TRBV4-2 and TRBJ2-1; 9 nucleotides match TRBD2. V trimming: 3 bases; J trimming: 0 bases; junction bases outside the gene matches: 15. This CDR3 contains 20 residues. CDR1 and CDR2 (germline): LGHNA, YNFKEQ. For the CDR3, the DNA is TGTGCCAGCAGCCAGGCGGGGAGACTAGCGGAAGGAAGCTCCTACAATGAGCAGTTCTTC. It codes for CASSQAGRLAEGSSYNEQFF.

On this clonotype: At one of its ends the junction is not consistent with the germline gene, which may arise from a read error. The genes are TRBV20-1 and TRBJ2-5; D tentatively reads TRBD1 or TRBD2 (7 bases each). CDR3 length: 16 amino acids. The germline V gene has CDR1 DFQATT and CDR2 SNEGSKA (reference sequence). The DNA for the CDR3 is TGCAGTGCAAGAGGGCCTGGAGCAGGGGGGGGAGAGACCCAGTACTTC. Translating gives CSARGPGAGGGETQYF.

V usage is TRBV7-6 and J usage is TRBJ2-5; TRBD1 aligns across 7 bases. The J call could be wrong; TRBJ2-7 is a better fit for the DNA end. The CDR3 spans 14 residues. Germline lookup yields CDR1 SGHVS and CDR2 FNYEAQ. CDR3 DNA sequence: TGTGCCAGCAGCCCCTGGGGACAGAGCACCGAGCAGTACTTC. Amino acids: CASSPWGQSTEQYF.

This clonotype was picked up a small number of times. The chain is built from TRBV25-1 and TRBJ2-5; D is perhaps TRBD2 (6 bases). Trimming pared 5 bases from V and 12 bases from J, leaving 19 bases between. Germline CDR1 and CDR2: MGHDK and SYGVNS. CDR3 length: 13 residues. CDR3 bases: TGTGCCAGCAGTTCAACCCCCCGGGACTCAAAGTACTTC. Translating gives CASSSTPRDSKYF.

This clonotype was detected ten times or more. The chain carries TRBV2 and TRBJ2-3; 8 nucleotides align to TRBD2. CDR3 length: 15 amino acids. Germline CDR1 and CDR2: SNHLY and FYNNEI. After removal of 4 bases from V and 3 bases from J, the junction contained 6 bases not matched to a gene. Here the CDR3 DNA reads TGTGCCAGCAGTGTGTTGGCGGGAGGTACAGATACGCAGTATTTT. Amino acid sequence: CASSVLAGGTDTQYF.

The chain links TRBV7-2 to TRBJ2-5; 14 bases map to TRBD2. The end of the DNA aligns better with TRBJ2-1, so the J call may be wrong. Germline V gene lookup returns CDR1 SGHTA and CDR2 FQGNSA. The CDR3 length is 21 residues. The CDR3 here is CASSLAGLAGGYNGPYNEQFF. The CDR3 region has the DNA TGTGCCAGCAGCTTAGCCGGACTAGCGGGAGGCTACAACGGACCCTACAATGAGCAGTTCTTC.

V and J are TRBV20-1 and TRBJ1-2, with D hard to call. V dropped 0 bases and J dropped 2 bases, with 7 bases sitting between them. The V gene's germline CDR1 is DFQATT and CDR2 SNEGSKA (reference sequence). This CDR3 comprises 13 residues. For the CDR3, the DNA is TGCAGTGCTAGAGAGACTGAGAACTATGGCTACACCTTC. Its translation is CSARETENYGYTF.

This rearrangement joins TRBV30 to TRBJ1-1; no clear D. CDR3 length: 12 residues. CDR1 GTSNPN and CDR2 SVGIG come from the germline V gene (reference sequence). V lost 8 bases, J lost 0 bases, and 10 bases lay in between. The CDR3, as DNA: TGTGCCGCCGCTCGGGTGAACACTGAAGCTTTCTTT. It specifies CAAARVNTEAFF.

The V gene is TRBV6-2 or TRBV6-3, the J gene TRBJ2-6; D is uncertain. The germline V and J ends were trimmed by 0 bases and 0 bases, with 12 bases remaining between them. Germline V gene data show CDR1 as MNHEY and CDR2 as SVGEGT. The CDR3 is 18 amino acids. The CDR3 bases are TGTGCCAGCAGTTACTCAGGGTATAGGCTCTCTGGGGCCAACGTCCTGACTTTC. Encoded protein: CASSYSGYRLSGANVLTF.

This clonotype was picked up a small number of times. This chain connects TRBV5-1 to TRBJ2-7; perhaps TRBD1 as D (7 bases). The V and J ends lost 1 base and 7 bases respectively, with 15 bases between them. The CDR3 totals 14 residues. Germline assignment: CDR1 SGHRS and CDR2 YFSETQ. In DNA, the CDR3 is TGCGCCAGCAGCTTGTTTGACAGGGCGGGGGAGCAGTACTTC. This encodes CASSLFDRAGEQYF.

The chain combines TRBV11-2 with TRBJ2-7; TRBD1 agrees at 8 bases. This CDR3 is built from 15 residues. CDR1 and CDR2 from the germline V gene are SGHAT and FQNNGV. The V gene end was trimmed by 1 base and the J gene end by 3 bases; junction bases not matched to a gene: 5. CDR3 sequence (DNA): TGTGCCAGCAGCTTAGGCCCCGGGACAGGCTACGAGCAGTACTTC. It translates to CASSLGPGTGYEQYF.

This clonotype occurred many times. The chain links TRBV2 to TRBJ2-5; D gene uncertain. Trimming stripped 6 bases from V and 5 bases from J, with 13 bases between. The CDR3 totals 13 residues. Per the germline V gene, CDR1 is SNHLY and CDR2 is FYNNEI. The CDR3 loop reads CASSASSLETQYF. The CDR3 nucleotides read TGTGCCAGCAGCGCCAGCTCACTCGAGACCCAGTACTTC.

This clonotype was observed at least ten times. V is TRBV27 and J is TRBJ2-6; 8 nucleotides line up with TRBD1. Germline V gene data show CDR1 as MNHEY and CDR2 as SMNVEV (reference sequence). The V segment lost 2 bases and the J segment 0 bases; nucleotides outside the gene matches: 6. The CDR3 covers 18 residues. CDR3 amino acids: CASSLAGQVYSGANVLTF. The CDR3 region has the DNA TGTGCCAGCAGTTTAGCGGGACAGGTATACTCTGGGGCCAACGTCCTGACTTTC.

The V call is TRBV3-1, the J call TRBJ1-1; TRBD1 matches 8 bases. V trimming: 8 bases; J trimming: 1 base; junction bases outside the gene matches: 3. Per germline, CDR1 LGHDT and CDR2 YNNKEL (reference sequence). The CDR3 loop spans 13 amino acids. The CDR3 sequence is CASDRGGNTEAFF. In DNA form, the CDR3 reads TGTGCCAGCGACAGGGGAGGGAACACTGAAGCTTTCTTT.

This clonotype appeared many times. The chain uses TRBV4-3 and TRBJ1-1; D perhaps matches TRBD1 (5 bases). Trimming removed 0 bases from V and 5 bases from J, with 13 bases in between. This CDR3 has 15 residues. CDR1 and CDR2 (germline): LGHNA, YSLEER. The CDR3 DNA is TGCGCCAGCAGCCAAGATCGTGGGGGAGGAACTGAAGCTTTCTTT. It yields the protein CASSQDRGGGTEAFF.

This clonotype has just a few counts. The chain has TRBV18 and TRBJ2-5, with D perhaps being TRBD1 or TRBD2 (5 bases each). The J call may be incorrect, as the DNA end agrees better with TRBJ2-1. Germline lookup yields CDR1 KGHSH and CDR2 LQKENI. This CDR3 comprises 14 residues. The CDR3 spells CASSPPRGDNEQFF. In DNA form, the CDR3 reads TGTGCCAGCTCACCACCGAGGGGAGACAATGAGCAGTTCTTC.

With regard to this clonotype: A much larger clonotype is one base distant, so this may be a read error. This rearrangement joins TRBV20-1 to TRBJ2-3; a possible D gene is TRBD1 (5 bases). V was shortened by 2 bases and J by 6 bases, with 15 bases between the two germline ends. From germline, CDR1 is DFQATT and CDR2 SNEGSKA (reference sequence). The length of the CDR3 is 14 residues. The DNA for the CDR3 is TGCAGTGCTAGAAAAGTAATCAGGGTCGATACGCAGTATTTT. Amino acids: CSARKVIRVDTQYF.

The V gene is TRBV5-1, the J gene TRBJ2-5; D is unclear. CDR3 size: 14 residues. V was clipped by 4 bases and J by 1 base, with 11 bases between them. Looked up from germline, CDR1 is SGHRS and CDR2 is YFSETQ. CDR3 loop: CASSRGSGQETQYF. CDR3 DNA: TGCGCCAGCAGCCGCGGATCAGGCCAAGAGACCCAGTACTTC.

This clonotype was detected a few times. V and J are TRBV11-2 and TRBJ2-5; D gene ambiguous. Deletions cut 1 base from V and 2 bases from J, with 11 bases between. The CDR3 runs to 15 residues. Germline values: CDR1 SGHAT, CDR2 FQNNGV. Here the CDR3 reads CASSLGPVKQETQYF. Here the CDR3 DNA reads TGTGCCAGCAGCTTAGGGCCAGTTAAACAAGAGACCCAGTACTTC. Full variable domain (remainder filled in from reference TRBV11-2 and TRBJ2-5): EAGVAQSPRYKIIEKRQSVAFWCNPISGHATLYWYQQILGQGPKLLIQFQNNGVVDDSQLPKDRFSAERLKGVDSTLKIQPAKLEDSAVYLCASSLGPVKQETQYFGPGTRLLVL.

In regard to this clonotype: A much larger clone differs by one base, so this may be a read error. The V call is TRBV6-2 or TRBV6-3, the J call TRBJ2-1, with D unclear. Matching the DNA end better, TRBJ2-7 makes the J call doubtful. The germline CDR1 and CDR2 sequences are MNHEY and SVGEGT. This CDR3 has 11 amino acids. This chain's CDR3 is CVSSYRYEQYF. For the CDR3, the DNA is TGTGTCAGCAGTTACCGTTACGAGCAGTACTTC.

CDR3 amino acids: CASGHNYNEQFF. The DNA for the CDR3 is TGTGCCAGCGGACATAACTACAATGAGCAGTTCTTC. This chain links TRBV28 with TRBJ2-1; the D gene is possibly TRBD1 (5 bases). Trimming shortened V by 8 bases and J by 3 bases, and 8 bases separated the two germline ends. CDR1 and CDR2 from the germline V gene are MDHEN and SYDVKM. CDR3 size: 12 residues.

There are a few counts of this clonotype. The chain carries TRBV7-2 and TRBJ1-1; no clear D gene. In germline, CDR1 is SGHTA, CDR2 FQGNSA. The germline V and J ends were trimmed by 4 bases and 7 bases, with 13 bases remaining between them. The CDR3 consists of 13 residues. Here the CDR3 DNA reads TGTGCCAGCAGCTCCGGGAACGTGGGTGAAGCTTTCTTT. As protein: CASSSGNVGEAFF.